This T cell receptor (beta chain) came from a study of response to subunit inactivated influenza vaccine. V was clipped by 5 bases and J by 3 bases; unmatched bases: 10. Germline V gene data show CDR1 as MGHDK and CDR2 as SYGVNS. The CDR3 totals 17 residues. Each CDR3 protein gets one entry after TCRdb re-called the RT-PCR reads with MiXCR. The sample carries about 620,000 distinct CDR3 sequences, 10% to 12% recorded once. This sample also appeared in a second study, on T cells expressing NK-cell markers. This second study notes: 5'RACE template switching with UMIs produced the TCR beta cDNA.

This chain joins TRBV25-1 and TRBJ2-6; TRBD1 aligns across 7 bases. This clonotype originated in a man in his fifties or sixties who received an inactivated influenza vaccine. Here the sequenced sample was PBMCs from blood, taken on the day of vaccination. The CDR3 loop reads CASSPRTGLLGANVLTF. CDR3 sequence (DNA): TGTGCCAGCAGTCCCCGGACAGGTCTGCTTGGGGCCAACGTCCTGACTTTC.